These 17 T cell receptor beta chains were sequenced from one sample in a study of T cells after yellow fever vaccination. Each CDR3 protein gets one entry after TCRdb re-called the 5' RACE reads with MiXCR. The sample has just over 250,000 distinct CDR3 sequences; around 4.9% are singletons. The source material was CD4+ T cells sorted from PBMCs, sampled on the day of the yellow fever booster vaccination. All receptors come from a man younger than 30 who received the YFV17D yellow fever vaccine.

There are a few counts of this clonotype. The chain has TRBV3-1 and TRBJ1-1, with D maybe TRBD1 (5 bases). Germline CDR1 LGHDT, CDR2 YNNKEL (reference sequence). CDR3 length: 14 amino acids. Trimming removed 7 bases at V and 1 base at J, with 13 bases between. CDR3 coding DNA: TGTGCCAGCACCCGCAACGGGGGGAACACTGAAGCTTTCTTT. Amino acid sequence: CASTRNGGNTEAFF.

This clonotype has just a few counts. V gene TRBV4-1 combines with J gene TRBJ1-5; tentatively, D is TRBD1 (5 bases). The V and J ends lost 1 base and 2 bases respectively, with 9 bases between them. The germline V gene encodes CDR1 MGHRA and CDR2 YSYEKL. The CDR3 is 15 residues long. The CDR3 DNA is TGCGCCAGCAGCCAAGGGGGACTTGGCAATCAGCCCCAGCATTTT. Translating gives CASSQGGLGNQPQHF.

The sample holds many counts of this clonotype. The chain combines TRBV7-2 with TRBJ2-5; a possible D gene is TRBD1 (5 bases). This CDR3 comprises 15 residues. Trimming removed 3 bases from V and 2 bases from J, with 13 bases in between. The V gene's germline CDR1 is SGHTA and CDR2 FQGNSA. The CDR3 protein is CASSLDPGFQETQYF. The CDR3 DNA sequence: TGTGCCAGCAGCTTGGACCCAGGGTTTCAAGAGACCCAGTACTTC.

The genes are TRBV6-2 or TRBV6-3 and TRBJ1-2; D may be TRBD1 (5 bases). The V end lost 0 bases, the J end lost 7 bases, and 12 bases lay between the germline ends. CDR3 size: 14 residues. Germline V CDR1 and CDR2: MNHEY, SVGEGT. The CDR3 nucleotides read TGTGCCAGCAGTTACTCGCCCAGGGAAAGTGGCTACACCTTC. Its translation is CASSYSPRESGYTF.

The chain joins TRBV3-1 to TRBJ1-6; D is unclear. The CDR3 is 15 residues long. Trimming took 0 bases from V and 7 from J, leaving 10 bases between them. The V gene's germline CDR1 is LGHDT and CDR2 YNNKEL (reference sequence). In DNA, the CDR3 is TGTGCCAGCAGCCAAGAGCAGAGATCGAATTCACCCCTCCACTTT. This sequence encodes CASSQEQRSNSPLHF.

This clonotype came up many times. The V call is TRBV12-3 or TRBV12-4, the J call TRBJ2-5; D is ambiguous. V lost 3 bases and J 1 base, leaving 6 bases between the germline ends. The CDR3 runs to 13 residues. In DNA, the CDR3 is TGTGCCAGCAGTTTTGCCTCCCAAGAGACCCAGTACTTC. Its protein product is CASSFASQETQYF.

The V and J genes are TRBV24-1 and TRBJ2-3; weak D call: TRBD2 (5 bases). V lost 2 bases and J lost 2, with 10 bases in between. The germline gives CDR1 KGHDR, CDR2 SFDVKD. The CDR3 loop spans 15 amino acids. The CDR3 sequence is CATSDSPGYTDTQYF. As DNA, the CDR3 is TGTGCCACCAGTGATTCTCCGGGATACACAGATACGCAGTATTTT.

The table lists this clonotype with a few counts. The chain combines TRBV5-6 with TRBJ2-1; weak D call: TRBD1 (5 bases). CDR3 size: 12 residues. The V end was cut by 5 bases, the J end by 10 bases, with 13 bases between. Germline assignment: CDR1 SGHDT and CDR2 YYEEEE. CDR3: CASSFRGLEQFF. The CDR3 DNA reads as TGTGCCAGCAGTTTTAGGGGCCTCGAGCAGTTCTTC.

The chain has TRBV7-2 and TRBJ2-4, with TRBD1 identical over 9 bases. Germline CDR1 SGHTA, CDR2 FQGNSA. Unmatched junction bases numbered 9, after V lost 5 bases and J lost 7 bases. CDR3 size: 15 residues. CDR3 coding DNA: TGTGCCAGCAGCCAAGGACAGGGGAGGGATAACATTCAGTACTTC. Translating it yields CASSQGQGRDNIQYF.

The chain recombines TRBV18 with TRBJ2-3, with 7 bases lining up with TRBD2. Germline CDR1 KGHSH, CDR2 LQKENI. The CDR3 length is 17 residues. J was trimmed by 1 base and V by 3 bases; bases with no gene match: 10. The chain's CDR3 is CASSPMSGEWGTDTQYF. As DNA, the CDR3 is TGTGCCAGCTCACCTATGAGCGGGGAATGGGGCACAGATACGCAGTATTTT.

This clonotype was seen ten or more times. In nucleotides, the CDR3 is TGTGCCAGCAGTCAATACAGGGTTGGGAACACTGAAGCTTTCTTT. Its translation: CASSQYRVGNTEAFF. J is TRBJ1-1 and V is TRBV7-8; TRBD1 might be the D (6 bases). Germline values: CDR1 SGHVS, CDR2 FQNEAQ. V lost 6 bases to trimming and J lost 1 base, with 15 bases between them. The CDR3 is made up of 15 amino acids.

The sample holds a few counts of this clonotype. CDR3 DNA sequence: TGTGCCAGCTCACCGAGGGTCTCAGGGGAGCGCGAGCAGTACTTC. This gives the protein CASSPRVSGEREQYF. J is TRBJ2-7 and V is TRBV18; D may be TRBD1 (6 bases). Germline CDR1 KGHSH, CDR2 LQKENI. V was pared by 3 bases and J by 6 bases, with 18 bases between. The CDR3 covers 15 residues.

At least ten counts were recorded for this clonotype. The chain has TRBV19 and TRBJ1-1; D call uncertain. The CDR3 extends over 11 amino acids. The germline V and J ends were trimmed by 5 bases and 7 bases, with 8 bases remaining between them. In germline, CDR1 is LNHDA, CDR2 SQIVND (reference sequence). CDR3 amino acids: CASSGALEAFF. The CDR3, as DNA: TGTGCCAGTAGTGGAGCCCTTGAAGCTTTCTTT.

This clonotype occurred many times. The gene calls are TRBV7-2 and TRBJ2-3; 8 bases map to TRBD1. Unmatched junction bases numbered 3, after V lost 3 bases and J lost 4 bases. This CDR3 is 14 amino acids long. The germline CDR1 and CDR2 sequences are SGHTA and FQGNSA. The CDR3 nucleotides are TGTGCCAGCAGCTTGCAGGGGGCCCCAGATACGCAGTATTTT. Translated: CASSLQGAPDTQYF.

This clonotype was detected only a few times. The CDR3 DNA reads TGTGCCAGCAGGTCCGCCGACAGGGCGGATGGCTACACCTTC. Translation: CASRSADRADGYTF. The genes are TRBV6-2 or TRBV6-3 and TRBJ1-2; TRBD1 matches at 7 bases. With 6 bases clipped from V and 6 bases from J, the junction kept 10 bases outside the gene matches. The CDR3 has 14 amino acids. Germline CDR1 MNHEY, CDR2 SVGEGT.

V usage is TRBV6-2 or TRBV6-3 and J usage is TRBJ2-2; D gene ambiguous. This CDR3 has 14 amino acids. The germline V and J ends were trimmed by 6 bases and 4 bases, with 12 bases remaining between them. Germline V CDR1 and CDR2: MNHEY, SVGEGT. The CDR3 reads CASRLGVGTGELFF. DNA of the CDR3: TGTGCCAGCAGGTTAGGCGTCGGCACCGGGGAGCTGTTTTTT.

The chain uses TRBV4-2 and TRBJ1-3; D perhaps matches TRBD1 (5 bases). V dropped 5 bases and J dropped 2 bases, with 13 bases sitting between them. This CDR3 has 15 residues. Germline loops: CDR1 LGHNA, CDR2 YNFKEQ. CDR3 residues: CASSSGRGTGNTIYF. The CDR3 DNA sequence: TGTGCCAGCAGCTCAGGACGGGGCACTGGAAACACCATATATTTT.